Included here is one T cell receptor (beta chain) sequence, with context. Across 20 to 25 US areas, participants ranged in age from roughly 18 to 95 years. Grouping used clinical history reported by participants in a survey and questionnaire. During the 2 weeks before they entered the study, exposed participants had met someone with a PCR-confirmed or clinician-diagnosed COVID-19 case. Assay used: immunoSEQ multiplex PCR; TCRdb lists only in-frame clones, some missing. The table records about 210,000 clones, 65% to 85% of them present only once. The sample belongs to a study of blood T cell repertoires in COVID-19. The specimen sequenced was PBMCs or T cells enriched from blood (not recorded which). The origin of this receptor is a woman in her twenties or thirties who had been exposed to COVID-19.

The CDR3, as DNA: TGTGCCAGCAGCTACGACATGGAAGAGACCCAGTACTTC. It yields the protein CASSYDMEETQYF. The chain uses TRBV5-4 and TRBJ2-5, with D unclear. Germline CDR1 is SGHNT and CDR2 is YYREEE (reference sequence). V was clipped by 3 bases and J by 3 bases, with 9 bases between them. The CDR3 runs to 13 residues.